The 5 T cell receptor beta chains presented below share a single source sample, sequenced in a study of T-cell memory formation after mild COVID-19. TCRdb re-called the 5' RACE reads through MiXCR, storing one row per CDR3 protein. The table lists some 70,000 distinct CDR3 sequences, 15% to 20% of them singletons, with 31% in the top ten. The sample consisted of PBMCs or a T cell subset sorted from them (not recorded which). The receptors stem from an adult woman who had mild COVID-19 (a few samples of this study predate the infection). Cell type and time point are not known.

The rearrangement uses TRBV9 and TRBJ2-1; no clear D gene. The CDR3 runs to 15 residues. The V end was cut by 0 bases, the J end by 0 bases, with 7 bases between. Germline loops: CDR1 SGDLS, CDR2 YYNGEE. In DNA form, the CDR3 reads TGTGCCAGCAGCGTAGGAATAGCCTCCTACAATGAGCAGTTCTTC. This translates into CASSVGIASYNEQFF.

This clonotype was seen more than once but under ten times. The chain employs TRBV6-5 and TRBJ2-1; 7 bases are shared with TRBD2. In germline, CDR1 is MNHEY, CDR2 SVGAGI. CDR3 size: 14 residues. V lost 2 bases to trimming and J lost 10 bases; unmatched junction nucleotides: 8. The CDR3 region has the DNA TGTGCCAGCAGTTACGTCCGACTAGCTCACGAGCAGTTCTTC. Amino acids: CASSYVRLAHEQFF.

This chain uses TRBV20-1 with TRBJ1-1; D is possibly TRBD1 (6 bases). Trimming shortened V by 0 bases and J by 5 bases, and 13 bases separated the two germline ends. The CDR3 spans 14 residues. Germline V CDR1 and CDR2: DFQATT, SNEGSKA (reference sequence). This chain's CDR3 is CSAREVGGPTEAFF. For the CDR3, the DNA is TGCAGTGCTAGAGAAGTCGGGGGGCCAACTGAAGCTTTCTTT.

The sample holds a few counts of this clonotype. The chain carries TRBV14 and TRBJ2-6, with D maybe TRBD2 (6 bases). The CDR3 totals 16 residues. Trimming cost V 1 base and J 1 base, with 8 bases left between them. Looked up from germline, CDR1 is SGHDN and CDR2 is FVKESK. CDR3: CASSQVRGSGANVLTF. CDR3 coding DNA: TGTGCCAGCAGCCAAGTCCGGGGGTCTGGGGCCAACGTCCTGACTTTC.

This chain connects TRBV6-5 to TRBJ2-1; D remains ambiguous. V was shortened by 6 bases and J by 3 bases, with 12 bases between the two germline ends. Germline CDR1 and CDR2: MNHEY and SVGAGI. This CDR3 has 14 residues. The CDR3 DNA reads TGTGCCAGCAGCCCTAAGCAAGGCTACAATGAGCAGTTCTTC. As protein: CASSPKQGYNEQFF.